This T cell receptor beta chain was sequenced during a study of human T cells and chemical hapten exposure. Looking at the study overall: On approximately 2 cm by approximately 2 cm of upper inner arm skin, sensitization was performed with 2% DPC. Predominantly women, the patients had alopecia areata, totalis or universalis.

Time point reported: patch test 2, 6 weeks after DPC sensitization. Treatment described: therapeutic diphenylcyclopropenone sensitization with weekly scalp DPC. Authors' data handling: Per-sample TCR counts ranged from 23,224 to 690,600, median roughly 87,000. A single record per CDR3 protein comes from TCRdb applying MiXCR to the RACE reads. These V and J calls originate from TCRdb's pipeline instead of the authors' own analysis. This repertoire shows roughly 140,000 distinct CDR3 sequences, 12% found once; its top ten account for 1.1% to 1.5%. The V gene's germline CDR1 is SGHTA and CDR2 FQGNSA. Germline trimming cut 4 bases from V and 5 bases from J; bases unmatched to any gene: 6. The CDR3 is 14 residues long.

The chain recombines TRBV7-2 with TRBJ1-1, with 8 nucleotides matching TRBD1. The sequencing used whole blood, collected in connection with sensitization to the hapten diphenylcyclopropenone (DPC). This TCR was recovered from a woman between 45 and 60 years old with alopecia areata. Some clones in this sample may be carry-over from other donors' samples. The CDR3 spells CASSSQGAGTEAFF. The CDR3 bases are TGTGCCAGCAGCTCCCAGGGGGCAGGGACTGAAGCTTTCTTT. The complete variable domain, with remaining parts taken from reference TRBV7-2 and TRBJ1-1, reads GAGVSQSPSNKVTEKGKDVELRCDPISGHTALYWYRQSLGQGLEFLIYFQGNSAPDKSGLPSDRFSAERTGGSVSTLTIQRTQQEDSAVYLCASSSQGAGTEAFFGQGTRLTVV.